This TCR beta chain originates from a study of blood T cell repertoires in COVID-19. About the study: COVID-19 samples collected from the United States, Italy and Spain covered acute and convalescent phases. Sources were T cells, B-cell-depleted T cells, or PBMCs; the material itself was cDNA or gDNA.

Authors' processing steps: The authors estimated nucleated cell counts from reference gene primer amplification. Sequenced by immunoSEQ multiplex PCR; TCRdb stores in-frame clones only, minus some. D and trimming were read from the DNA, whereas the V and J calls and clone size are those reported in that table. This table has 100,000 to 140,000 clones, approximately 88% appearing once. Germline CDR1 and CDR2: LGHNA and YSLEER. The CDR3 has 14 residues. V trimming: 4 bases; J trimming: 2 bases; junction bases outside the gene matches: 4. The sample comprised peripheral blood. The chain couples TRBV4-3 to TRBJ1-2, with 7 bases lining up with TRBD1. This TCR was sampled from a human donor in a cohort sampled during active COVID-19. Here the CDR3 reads CASSPGQSNYGYTF. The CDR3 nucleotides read TGCGCCAGCAGCCCGGGACAGTCAAACTATGGCTACACCTTC.